Detailed here is one T cell receptor beta chain. Germline V gene data show CDR1 as SEHNR and CDR2 as FQNEAQ (reference sequence). The V and J ends lost 2 bases and 4 bases respectively, with 9 bases between them. The CDR3 length is 14 residues. This specimen comes from a study of blood T cell repertoires in COVID-19. Background on the study: Samples representing acute and convalescent COVID-19 were sourced from the United States, Italy and Spain. The cDNA or gDNA used as material had been derived from T cells, B-cell-depleted T cells, or PBMCs.

The protocol was immunoSEQ multiplex PCR, while the TCRdb copy is restricted to in-frame clones and leaves out a portion. Of about 160,000 clones in the sample, 70% to 85% were seen once. Sequencing was performed on peripheral blood. The sequence derives from a woman aged 80 or over with acute or convalescent COVID-19. The gene calls are TRBV7-9 and TRBJ2-1; tentatively, D is TRBD2 (6 bases). The CDR3, as DNA: TGTGCCAGCAGCTTAACTAGCAGTTACAATGAGCAGTTCTTC. It is translated as CASSLTSSYNEQFF.